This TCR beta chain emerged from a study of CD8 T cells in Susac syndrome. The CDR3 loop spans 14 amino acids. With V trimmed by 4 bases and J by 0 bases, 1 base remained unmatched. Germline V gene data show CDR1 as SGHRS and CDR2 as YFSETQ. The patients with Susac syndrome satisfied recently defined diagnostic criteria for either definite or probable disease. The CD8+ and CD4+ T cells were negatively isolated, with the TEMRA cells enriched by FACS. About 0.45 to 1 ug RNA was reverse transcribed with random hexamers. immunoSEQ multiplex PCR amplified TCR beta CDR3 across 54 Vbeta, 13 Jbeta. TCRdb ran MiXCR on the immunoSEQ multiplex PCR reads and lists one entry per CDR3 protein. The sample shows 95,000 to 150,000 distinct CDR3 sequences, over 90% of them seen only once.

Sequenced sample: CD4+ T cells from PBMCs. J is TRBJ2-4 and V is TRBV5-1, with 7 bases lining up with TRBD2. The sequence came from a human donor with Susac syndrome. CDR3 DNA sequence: TGCGCCAGCAGCGGGACTACAGCCAAAAACATTCAGTACTTC. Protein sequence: CASSGTTAKNIQYF.